This T cell receptor beta chain emerged from a study of blood T cell repertoires in COVID-19. Across the whole study: Whether acute or convalescent, the COVID-19 samples came from the United States, Italy and Spain. Sample material is recorded as cDNA or gDNA derived from T cells, B-cell-depleted T cells, or PBMCs.

There are 14 residues in the CDR3. The germline V and J ends were trimmed by 0 bases and 0 bases, with 3 bases remaining between them. Germline-derived CDR1 and CDR2 are LNHNV and YYDKDF (reference sequence). In the original analysis: Reference gene primer amplification in the assay estimated nucleated cell counts. Only in-frame clones appear in the TCRdb table, and some are missing; sequencing was by immunoSEQ multiplex PCR. V and J calls and clone size come straight from that table; D and trimming were deduced from the DNA. The sample contains approximately 63,000 clones, approximately 79% of which appear only once.

V usage is TRBV15 and J usage is TRBJ1-5; no reliable D call. The TCR was taken from a woman in her 70s with acute or convalescent COVID-19. The sample was peripheral blood. The CDR3 spells CATSRDYSNQPQHF. In DNA, the CDR3 is TGTGCCACCAGCAGAGATTATAGCAATCAGCCCCAGCATTTT. The whole variable domain, remainder taken from reference TRBV15 and TRBJ1-5, is DAMVIQNPRYQVTQFGKPVTLSCSQTLNHNVMYWYQQKSSQAPKLLFHYYDKDFNNEADTPDNFQSRRPNTSFCFLDIRSPGLGDTAMYLCATSRDYSNQPQHFGDGTRLSIL.